This paragraph covers one T cell receptor beta chain sequence. Its specificity is not known. This record belongs to a study of CD8 T cells in ankylosing spondylitis. Regarding the study as a whole: Seemingly characteristic of ankylosing spondylitis blood was a TCR beta motif consisting of about 8 highly homologous variants.

TCRdb passed the 5' RACE reads through MiXCR, listing each CDR3 protein once. The data hold fewer than 500,000 distinct CDR3 sequences, with more than 20% observed a single time. This receptor was taken from a male donor with ankylosing spondylitis. The source material was blood, either unsorted or a sorted T cell fraction (not recorded which).

CDR3 bases: TGTGCCAGCCCGAGGCCCGGGCCGAGGGTGGGCACAGATACGCAGTATTTT. Translation: CASPRPGPRVGTDTQYF. This rearrangement joins TRBV18 to TRBJ2-3, with D perhaps matching TRBD2 (5 bases). CDR1 KGHSH and CDR2 LQKENI come from the germline V gene. Trimming cost V 8 bases and J 1 base, with 22 bases left between them. The CDR3 length is 17 residues.